A selection of T cell receptor beta chains follows, all from one sample in a study of cytomegalovirus exposure and HLA in healthy donors. TCRdb's table, derived via immunoSEQ multiplex PCR, lists solely in-frame clones and lacks some. The table shows roughly 350,000 clones, with approximately 90% occurring only once. The sequenced material came from PBMCs. These receptors were collected from a woman between 18 and 29 years old in good health and CMV-seronegative. Both conserved end residues are part of each CDR3. D genes are given only for firm matches. Clone size, where shown, is once, few, many, or a class for clones that have expanded.

clone_size d_call cdr3_length j_call v_call cdr3_aa cdr3_nt
- - 14 TRBJ2-2 TRBV27 CASSPDRNTGELFF TGTGCCAGCAGCCCCGACAGAAACACCGGGGAGCTGTTTTTT
- TRBD2 14 TRBJ2-7 TRBV9 CASSASGLIYEQYF TGTGCCAGCAGCGCTAGCGGATTGATTTACGAGCAGTACTTC
few - 14 TRBJ2-7 TRBV4-2 CASSQEGGLREQYF TGTGCCAGCAGCCAAGAAGGGGGTCTGCGGGAGCAGTACTTC
- - 16 TRBJ2-2 TRBV7-3 CASSLASAGNTGELFF TGTGCCAGCAGCCTGGCTAGTGCGGGGAACACCGGGGAGCTGTTTTTT
- TRBD2 15 TRBJ2-2 TRBV27 CASSSSGRAPGELFF TGTGCCAGCAGTAGTAGCGGGAGGGCCCCCGGGGAGCTGTTTTTT
once TRBD2 15 TRBJ2-1 TRBV7-2 CASSFNLAGVSEQFF TGTGCCAGCAGCTTTAATCTAGCGGGAGTCTCTGAGCAGTTCTTC
- TRBD2 16 TRBJ2-1 TRBV7-6 CASSLLGAGVNNEQFF TGTGCCAGCAGCTTATTGGGTGCGGGAGTTAACAATGAGCAGTTCTTC
- TRBD2 16 TRBJ2-1 TRBV2 CASSGTSGSDYNEQFF TGTGCCAGCAGTGGGACTAGCGGGAGTGACTACAATGAGCAGTTCTTC
- - 13 TRBJ2-3 TRBV5-4 CASRRGTGDTQYF TGTGCCAGCAGGAGGGGGACCGGAGATACGCAGTATTTT
- TRBD1 17 TRBJ2-6 TRBV28 CASSPRTGLDGANVLTF TGTGCCAGCAGTCCCCGGACAGGACTGGATGGGGCCAACGTCCTGACTTTC
- TRBD2 13 TRBJ2-5 TRBV27 CASSSRSGGTQYF TGTGCCAGCAGTTCGCGCTCGGGGGGGACCCAGTACTTC
- - 13 TRBJ2-2 TRBV7-9 CASSLPGAGELFF TGTGCCAGCAGCTTACCCGGGGCCGGGGAGCTGTTTTTT
- - 16 TRBJ1-3 TRBV30 CAWSAAGTISGNTIYF TGTGCCTGGAGCGCCGCGGGGACTATCTCTGGAAACACCATATATTTT
- - 14 TRBJ2-3 TRBV7-9 CASSLPDTTDTQYF TGTGCCAGCAGCTTACCAGACACCACAGATACGCAGTATTTT
- TRBD1 12 TRBJ1-2 TRBV10-3 CAIDRGLLGYTF TGTGCCATCGACAGGGGGCTCTTGGGCTACACCTTC
- - 14 TRBJ1-2 TRBV6-5 CASSYSGADYGYTF TGTGCCAGCAGTTACTCGGGGGCGGACTATGGCTACACCTTC
- TRBD1 14 TRBJ1-4 TRBV6-5 CATQNRGGDEKLFF TGTGCCACCCAAAACAGGGGAGGAGATGAAAAACTGTTTTTT
once TRBD2 16 TRBJ2-2 TRBV4-2 CASSQDGGVNTGELFF TGTGCCAGCAGCCAAGATGGGGGGGTGAACACCGGGGAGCTGTTTTTT
- TRBD2 16 TRBJ2-7 TRBV28 CASSLFSGESSYEQYF TGTGCCAGCAGTCTATTTAGCGGGGAGAGCTCCTACGAGCAGTACTTC
many TRBD1 15 TRBJ1-1 TRBV18 CASSPTGTGDTEAFF TGTGCCAGCTCCCCCACCGGGACAGGGGACACCGAAGCTTTCTTT
- - 14 TRBJ2-4 TRBV11-2 CASSSSTGGNIQYF TGTGCCAGCAGCTCGTCGACAGGTGGAAACATTCAGTACTTC
- TRBD1 15 TRBJ2-3 TRBV7-2 CASSAQGQGSDTQYF TGTGCCAGCAGCGCCCAAGGACAGGGTTCAGATACGCAGTATTTT
- - 13 TRBJ1-2 TRBV5-5 CASSLGDSGGYTF TGTGCCAGCAGCCTTGGGGACTCGGGCGGCTACACCTTC
- - 14 TRBJ1-5 TRBV15 CATRPPGGNQPQHF TGTGCCACCAGACCCCCGGGGGGCAATCAGCCCCAGCATTTT
once TRBD1 15 TRBJ2-1 TRBV10-3 CAISAGQGSWNEQFF TGTGCCATCAGTGCCGGACAGGGATCTTGGAATGAGCAGTTCTTC
- - 14 TRBJ1-2 TRBV6-1 CASSETRQEYGYTF TGTGCCAGCAGTGAAACCCGACAGGAGTATGGCTACACCTTC
- - 14 TRBJ2-7 TRBV6-5 CASRRSQGSYEQYF TGTGCCAGCAGGCGCTCTCAGGGTTCCTACGAGCAGTACTTC
once TRBD2 16 TRBJ2-3 TRBV7-2 CASSEGLAGRTDTQYF TGTGCCAGCAGCGAAGGACTAGCGGGGCGCACAGATACGCAGTATTTT
- - 14 TRBJ2-1 TRBV6-6 CASSHGSSYNEQFF TGTGCCAGCAGCCATGGGAGCTCCTACAATGAGCAGTTCTTC
- - 15 TRBJ2-5 TRBV12-5 CASGSPMTVSETQYF TGTGCTAGTGGTTCCCCGATGACAGTTTCAGAGACCCAGTACTTC
- TRBD2 15 TRBJ2-7 TRBV7-2 CASSPGLAGAYEQYF TGTGCCAGCAGCCCCGGACTAGCGGGGGCCTACGAGCAGTACTTC
- - 15 TRBJ2-5 TRBV11-2 CASSLDLGSQETQYF TGTGCCAGCAGCTTAGATCTAGGCAGCCAAGAGACCCAGTACTTC
- - 15 TRBJ2-5 TRBV15 CATSRDGQPKETQYF TGTGCCACCAGCAGAGATGGGCAGCCGAAGGAGACCCAGTACTTC
once - 14 TRBJ1-2 TRBV28 CASRDRLINYGYTF TGTGCCAGCAGAGACAGGCTTATTAACTATGGCTACACCTTC
- - 14 TRBJ1-4 TRBV5-1 CASSPGIANEKLFF TGCGCCAGCAGCCCCGGTATCGCTAATGAAAAACTGTTTTTT
- - 14 TRBJ2-2 TRBV18 CASSPVSHTGELFF TGTGCCAGCTCACCAGTCTCCCACACCGGGGAGCTGTTTTTT
once TRBD1 15 TRBJ1-1 TRBV30 CAWITSGQLYTEAFF TGTGCCTGGATTACCTCGGGACAGCTTTATACCGAAGCTTTCTTT
- - 14 TRBJ1-5 TRBV11-2 CATMDRYSNQPQHF TGTGCCACCATGGACAGATATAGCAATCAGCCCCAGCATTTT
- TRBD1 16 TRBJ1-5 TRBV19 CASSTVGTGDNQPQHF TGTGCCAGTAGTACCGTCGGGACAGGGGACAATCAGCCCCAGCATTTT
few TRBD2 16 TRBJ2-2 TRBV7-7 CASSRLAGANTGELFF TGTGCTAGCAGCCGACTAGCGGGGGCGAACACCGGGGAGCTGTTTTTT
- - 14 TRBJ2-7 TRBV6-5 CASSYSGEIDEQYF TGTGCCAGCAGTTACTCTGGGGAGATCGACGAGCAGTACTTC
- TRBD1 16 TRBJ1-5 TRBV19 CASSPRDRGGNQPQHF TGTGCCAGTAGTCCCCGCGACAGGGGTGGGAATCAGCCCCAGCATTTT
once - 16 TRBJ2-2 TRBV28 CASSLLGLQNTGELFF TGTGCCAGCAGTTTATTAGGACTGCAGAACACCGGGGAGCTGTTTTTT
- TRBD1 14 TRBJ1-2 TRBV7-9 CASSPPSTGLGYTF TGTGCCAGCAGCCCACCATCGACAGGGTTGGGCTACACCTTC
- TRBD2 15 TRBJ2-1 TRBV9 CASSRGGPGAGEQFF TGTGCCAGCAGCCGGGGGGGTCCCGGCGCCGGCGAGCAGTTCTTC
- - 16 TRBJ2-6 TRBV6-5 CASSYSGSSGANVLTF TGTGCCAGCAGTTACTCCGGGAGCTCTGGGGCCAACGTCCTGACTTTC
- TRBD2 16 TRBJ2-7 TRBV15 CATSRERGVAGDEQYF TGTGCCACCAGCAGAGAGCGTGGGGTGGCGGGAGACGAGCAGTACTTC
- - 13 TRBJ2-2 TRBV11-2 CASGASNTGELFF TGTGCCAGCGGGGCCTCCAACACCGGGGAGCTGTTTTTT
- - 13 TRBJ2-5 TRBV7-3 CASSPQGRETQYF TGTGCCAGCAGCCCACAGGGAAGGGAGACCCAGTACTTC
- TRBD2 16 TRBJ2-5 TRBV30 CAWSVRGLAGEETQYF TGTGCCTGGAGTGTTCGGGGGCTAGCGGGAGAGGAGACCCAGTACTTC
- - 13 TRBJ2-1 TRBV15 CATSREQGNEQFF TGTGCCACCAGCAGAGAACAGGGCAATGAGCAGTTCTTC
- - 17 TRBJ2-7 TRBV4-1 CASSQVPPVEGNYEQYF TGCGCCAGCAGCCAAGTCCCCCCGGTTGAGGGCAACTACGAGCAGTACTTC
- TRBD1 15 TRBJ1-2 TRBV10-3 CAISEFSEGAYGYTF TGTGCCATCAGTGAGTTTTCAGAGGGGGCCTATGGCTACACCTTC
- TRBD1 14 TRBJ2-5 TRBV28 CASSPGQGPETQYF TGTGCCAGCAGTCCGGGACAGGGGCCAGAGACCCAGTACTTC
- - 16 TRBJ1-4 TRBV5-1 CASSLASGLVSEKLFF TGCGCCAGCAGCTTGGCTTCCGGGTTAGTTTCGGAAAAACTGTTTTTT
- TRBD2 15 TRBJ2-7 TRBV27 CASSRSSGSSHEQYF TGTGCCAGCAGTCGATCTAGCGGGAGCAGCCACGAGCAGTACTTC
- - 11 TRBJ2-7 TRBV2 CASTYSHEQYF TGTGCCAGTACCTATTCGCACGAGCAGTACTTC
- - 16 TRBJ2-2 TRBV6-5 CASSLLQGEGTGELFF TGTGCCAGCAGTTTACTACAGGGGGAGGGCACCGGGGAGCTGTTTTTT
- TRBD1 17 TRBJ2-6 TRBV5-8 CASSLGTGGSGANVLTF TGTGCCAGCAGCTTGGGGACAGGGGGTTCTGGGGCCAACGTCCTGACTTTC
- - 14 TRBJ2-7 TRBV5-6 CASSLSRGSYEQYF TGTGCCAGCAGCTTGTCCAGGGGTTCCTACGAGCAGTACTTC